A selection of T cell receptor beta chains follows, all from one sample in a study of shared clonotypes between healthy human individuals. Libraries were prepared by immunoSEQ multiplex PCR; TCRdb keeps only in-frame clonotypes and omits some of them. The sample includes over 2 million clones, roughly 95% seen only once; the top ten take 1.1%. The sequencing sample was made of naive CD8+ T cells sorted from blood. The receptors derive from a man aged 18 to 29 in good health. Each CDR3 is given with its conserved first and last residue. A D gene is named only where the DNA matches it firmly. Not every row has a clone size; where given, it reads once, few, many or a size class.

V,J,size,D,CDR3,DNA
TRBV6-6,TRBJ2-1,.,TRBD1,CASSYSQGEMNNEQFF,TGTGCCAGCAGTTACTCACAGGGGGAAATGAACAATGAGCAGTTCTTC
TRBV2,TRBJ2-7,.,.,CASRSWRDSYEQYF,TGTGCCAGCAGATCGTGGAGGGACTCCTACGAGCAGTACTTC
TRBV13,TRBJ1-6,once,TRBD1,CASSSSGTDYNSPLHF,TGTGCCAGCAGCTCCTCCGGGACAGACTATAATTCACCCCTCCACTTT
TRBV4-3,TRBJ2-7,.,.,CASSQDTQDEQYF,TGCGCCAGCAGCCAAGATACCCAGGACGAGCAGTACTTC
TRBV5-1,TRBJ2-7,.,TRBD2,CASSALAGGSYEQYF,TGCGCCAGCAGCGCGCTAGCGGGAGGCTCCTACGAGCAGTACTTC
TRBV11-2,TRBJ2-6,.,.,CASRQITGAGANVLTF,TGTGCCAGCAGACAAATCACCGGGGCTGGGGCCAACGTCCTGACTTTC
TRBV5-6,TRBJ2-7,.,.,CASSPGATYEQYF,TGTGCCAGCAGCCCCGGGGCCACCTACGAGCAGTACTTC
TRBV7-2,TRBJ1-2,.,.,CASSLTGTPGGYTF,TGTGCCAGCAGTTTGACCGGGACCCCAGGAGGCTACACCTTC
TRBV5-4,TRBJ2-5,.,TRBD1,CASSPSQGAPYRQETQYF,TGTGCCAGCAGCCCTAGCCAGGGGGCACCTTATCGACAAGAGACCCAGTACTTC
TRBV5-4,TRBJ2-7,.,.,CASSPTGSYEQYF,TGTGCCAGCAGCCCGACAGGTTCCTACGAGCAGTACTTC
TRBV2,TRBJ1-3,.,.,CASRRGQSSGNTIYF,TGTGCCAGCAGGAGGGGCCAGAGCTCTGGAAACACCATATATTTT
TRBV27,TRBJ1-4,.,.,CASSLGGAGEKLFF,TGTGCCAGCAGTTTAGGGGGGGCGGGTGAAAAACTGTTTTTT
TRBV4-1,TRBJ1-1,once,.,CASSRGLNTEAFF,TGCGCCAGCAGCAGGGGACTGAACACTGAAGCTTTCTTT
TRBV7-8,TRBJ1-6,.,.,CASSLVASYNSPLHF,TGTGCCAGCAGCTTAGTGGCCTCCTATAATTCACCCCTCCACTTT
TRBV2,TRBJ2-6,.,TRBD2,CASSRGTSGEGLTF,TGTGCCAGCAGTAGGGGGACTAGCGGGGAGGGCCTGACTTTC
TRBV12-5,TRBJ2-7,.,.,CASGFAPAGTYEQYF,TGTGCTAGTGGTTTTGCTCCGGCGGGAACCTACGAGCAGTACTTC
TRBV6-5,TRBJ2-7,.,TRBD2,CASSPGASGSYEQYF,TGTGCCAGCAGTCCCGGGGCTAGCGGGAGTTACGAGCAGTACTTC
TRBV6-5,TRBJ1-3,.,.,CASTSGLSGNTIYF,TGTGCCAGCACTTCGGGGCTCTCTGGAAACACCATATATTTT
TRBV4-1,TRBJ2-7,.,TRBD1,CASSPGTGQDEQYF,TGCGCCAGCAGCCCCGGGACAGGGCAGGACGAGCAGTACTTC
TRBV4-3,TRBJ2-1,.,.,CASSQESGAHYNEQFF,TGCGCCAGCAGCCAAGAATCCGGAGCCCATTACAATGAGCAGTTCTTC
TRBV5-1,TRBJ2-7,.,.,CASSSHDSSYEQYF,TGCGCCAGCAGCTCCCACGACAGTTCCTACGAGCAGTACTTC
TRBV6-5,TRBJ2-7,.,.,CASTSEGAYEQYF,TGTGCCAGCACTTCGGAAGGAGCCTACGAGCAGTACTTC
TRBV28,TRBJ1-2,.,.,CASSEARDGYTF,TGTGCCAGCAGTGAGGCCAGGGATGGCTACACCTTC
TRBV19,TRBJ1-1,.,.,CASSSDRMNTEAFF,TGTGCCAGTAGTTCAGACAGGATGAACACTGAAGCTTTCTTT
TRBV11-2,TRBJ1-2,.,TRBD1,CASSLGRGRGDGYTF,TGTGCCAGCAGCTTAGGTAGGGGGCGCGGCGATGGCTACACCTTC
TRBV30,TRBJ1-4,many,TRBD1,CAWSATGTGREKLFF,TGTGCCTGGAGTGCTACCGGGACAGGAAGGGAAAAACTGTTTTTT
TRBV11-2,TRBJ2-3,.,TRBD2,CASSFGGEGLTDTQYF,TGTGCCAGCAGCTTCGGGGGGGAAGGTCTAACAGATACGCAGTATTTT
TRBV27,TRBJ2-7,once,TRBD1,CASSADRGLYEQYF,TGTGCCAGCAGTGCGGACAGGGGATTGTACGAGCAGTACTTC
TRBV4-1,TRBJ2-7,.,TRBD1,CASSQQGQGPSEQYF,TGCGCCAGCAGCCAACAGGGACAGGGCCCCAGCGAGCAGTACTTC
TRBV5-1,TRBJ2-1,.,TRBD1,CASSPDRGRRSSSNNEQFF,TGCGCCAGCAGCCCGGACAGGGGGCGGCGGTCCTCTTCCAACAATGAGCAGTTCTTC
TRBV4-1,TRBJ1-4,.,.,CASSHEGEKLFF,TGCGCCAGCAGCCATGAGGGTGAAAAACTGTTTTTT
TRBV6-1,TRBJ2-1,once,TRBD2,CASSELIAGGHNEQFF,TGTGCCAGCAGTGAATTAATAGCGGGAGGTCACAATGAGCAGTTCTTC
TRBV30,TRBJ1-1,.,TRBD1,CAWSHAGGTEAFF,TGTGCCTGGAGTCATGCAGGGGGCACTGAAGCTTTCTTT
TRBV27,TRBJ1-1,once,.,CASSLLGGDHTEAFF,TGTGCCAGCAGTTTATTGGGGGGGGACCACACTGAAGCTTTCTTT
TRBV27,TRBJ1-5,.,.,CASSFGRGDQPQHF,TGTGCCAGCAGTTTTGGTAGGGGAGATCAGCCCCAGCATTTT
TRBV28,TRBJ2-7,.,.,CASSPMGDSNEQYF,TGTGCCAGCAGTCCTATGGGGGACTCCAACGAGCAGTACTTC
TRBV11-2,TRBJ2-3,.,.,CASSITGTDTQYF,TGTGCCAGCAGTATAACGGGCACAGATACGCAGTATTTT
TRBV27,TRBJ1-4,.,.,CASRGWATNEKLFF,TGTGCCAGCCGAGGGTGGGCAACTAATGAAAAACTGTTTTTT
TRBV25-1,TRBJ1-1,once,.,CASSDIRKHTEAFF,TGTGCCAGCAGTGACATCAGAAAACACACTGAAGCTTTCTTT
TRBV7-9,TRBJ2-7,.,TRBD1,CASSASGTGGYEQYF,TGTGCCAGCAGCGCGTCCGGGACAGGGGGGTACGAGCAGTACTTC